The 17 T cell receptor beta chains presented below share a single source sample, sequenced in a study of T cell responses to AZD1222 COVID-19 vaccine. Sequencing was performed with immunoSEQ multiplex PCR; in TCRdb, only in-frame clones are kept and a portion is missing. The sample lists some 95,000 clones; about 88% were seen once. Sample: peripheral blood, taken on day 0 of AZD1222 vaccination. Receptors originate from an adult in good health.

The rearrangement links TRBV6-5 to TRBJ1-2; 8 bases map to TRBD1. The length of the CDR3 is 14 residues. V was clipped by 0 bases and J by 4 bases; unmatched bases: 1. CDR1 is MNHEY, CDR2 SVGAGI, per germline. CDR3 sequence: CASSYSTGVYGYTF. DNA for the CDR3: TGTGCCAGCAGTTACTCGACAGGGGTCTATGGCTACACCTTC.

The chain couples TRBV5-6 to TRBJ1-5; a possible D gene is TRBD1 (5 bases). The germline CDR1 and CDR2 sequences are SGHDT and YYEEEE. The CDR3 length is 16 residues. V lost 1 base to trimming and J lost 6 bases, with 17 bases between them. CDR3 residues: CASSLMDRQYSQPQHF. CDR3 nucleotides: TGTGCCAGCAGCTTGATGGATAGACAGTATTCTCAGCCCCAGCATTTT.

The chain combines TRBV6-5 with TRBJ2-1; D uncertain. V was shortened by 0 bases and J by 8 bases, with 8 bases between the two germline ends. Germline CDR1 is MNHEY and CDR2 is SVGAGI. The CDR3 has 13 residues. The CDR3 sequence is CASSYSLHDEQFF. The CDR3, as DNA: TGTGCCAGCAGTTACTCGTTGCACGATGAGCAGTTCTTC.

With respect to this clone: It is unclear where the CDR3 begins or ends on the DNA, so no DNA is shown, and the CDR3 is as TCRdb lists it. The chain uses TRBV7-2 and TRBJ1-2. Germline V gives CDR1 SGHTA, CDR2 FQGNSA. The CDR3 has 14 amino acids, counting both end residues. This CDR3 is CASRPGLGFARGTF.

This clone has only one observation. This chain uses TRBV28 with TRBJ1-4; TRBD1 is a possible D gene (6 bases). The CDR3 extends over 14 amino acids. V dropped 3 bases and J dropped 7 bases, with 12 bases sitting between them. CDR1 and CDR2 from the germline V gene are MDHEN and SYDVKM. CDR3 residues: CASSFQGRGEKLFF. In DNA form, the CDR3 reads TGTGCCAGCAGTTTTCAGGGGCGAGGTGAAAAACTGTTTTTT.

This clone appeared once. The junction and the germline gene differ at one end; a read error may be behind it. The chain carries TRBV6-1 and TRBJ2-5, with a possible D match to TRBD1 (6 bases). The germline V gene encodes CDR1 MNHNS and CDR2 SASEGT. The CDR3 spans 15 residues. CDR3 coding DNA: TGTGCCAGCAGTGAAGCCCCGGACAGTCAAGGGACCCAGTACTTC. Its translation: CASSEAPDSQGTQYF.

This chain joins TRBV9 and TRBJ1-3; no definite D call. CDR1 SGDLS and CDR2 YYNGEE come from the germline V gene. This CDR3 comprises 15 residues. Trimming pared 3 bases from V and 4 bases from J, leaving 14 bases between. The CDR3 sequence: CASSGGPTSGNTIYF. The DNA for the CDR3 is TGTGCCAGCAGCGGAGGCCCCACTTCCGGAAACACCATATATTTT.

The CDR3 protein is CAGSGFYVTGELFF. CDR3 nucleotides: TGTGCCGGGTCGGGTTTTTACGTCACCGGGGAGCTGTTTTTT. The rearrangement uses TRBV6-5 and TRBJ2-2; D is ambiguous. This CDR3 is 14 amino acids long. Germline V gives CDR1 MNHEY, CDR2 SVGAGI. Trimming shortened V by 11 bases and J by 4 bases, and 17 bases separated the two germline ends.

This clone was picked up one time. The chain joins TRBV29-1 to TRBJ1-1; no clear D gene. Per germline, CDR1 SQVTM and CDR2 ANQGSEA. This CDR3 comprises 13 residues. V was trimmed by 7 bases and J by 4 bases, leaving 16 bases between them. Here the CDR3 reads CSARQGLGTEAFF. CDR3 sequence (DNA): TGCAGCGCCAGACAAGGGCTGGGCACTGAAGCTTTCTTT.

The genes are TRBV12-3 or TRBV12-4 and TRBJ1-1; the D is unclear. Trimming took off 6 bases at V and 1 base at J, with 9 bases between the two ends. The length of the CDR3 is 13 residues. The CDR3 spells CASRIQENTEAFF. CDR3 nucleotides: TGTGCCAGCAGGATCCAAGAGAACACTGAAGCTTTCTTT.

The J gene is TRBJ1-4, the V gene TRBV5-6, with a weak D call TRBD1 (5 bases). Trimming took 8 bases from V and 3 from J, leaving 17 bases between them. The germline gives CDR1 SGHDT, CDR2 YYEEEE. The CDR3 is 15 amino acids. In DNA, the CDR3 is TGTGCCAGTGCAGGGTTTTTGAACGCTAATGAAAAACTGTTTTTT. Amino acid sequence: CASAGFLNANEKLFF.

V and J are TRBV6-5 and TRBJ2-1; D call uncertain. Between the trimmed V and J ends, which lost 0 bases and 0 bases, there was a span of 6 bases. Germline loops: CDR1 MNHEY, CDR2 SVGAGI. The CDR3 extends over 15 amino acids. The CDR3 protein is CASSYSESSYNEQFF. DNA for the CDR3: TGTGCCAGCAGTTACTCTGAGAGCTCCTACAATGAGCAGTTCTTC.

This clone has a single count. The gene calls are TRBV20-1 and TRBJ1-1, with D unclear. The germline V gene has CDR1 DFQATT and CDR2 SNEGSKA (reference sequence). The V gene lost 3 bases and the J gene lost 4 bases, with 12 bases spanning the gap. This CDR3 is 13 amino acids long. CDR3 nucleotide sequence: TGCAGTGCTAGTAAGGGTTGGGGCACTGAAGCTTTCTTT. Amino acids: CSASKGWGTEAFF.

The chain has TRBV11-2 and TRBJ2-7; D is possibly TRBD1 (5 bases). The germline gives CDR1 SGHAT, CDR2 FQNNGV. The V end was cut by 1 base, the J end by 4 bases, with 14 bases between. The CDR3 is made up of 15 amino acids. Here the CDR3 reads CASSLVSGSGYEQYF. DNA of the CDR3: TGTGCCAGCAGCTTAGTTTCAGGGTCCGGGTACGAGCAGTACTTC.

The J gene is TRBJ2-1, the V gene TRBV11-1; perhaps TRBD2 as D (7 bases). Trimming removed 5 bases at V and 5 bases at J, with 13 bases between. The CDR3 has 14 residues. Germline V CDR1 and CDR2: SGHAT, FQDESV (reference sequence). The CDR3 loop reads CASSLGGLDNEQFF. In DNA form, the CDR3 reads TGTGCCAGCAGCCTGGGGGGGCTTGACAATGAGCAGTTCTTC.

The chain employs TRBV10-3 and TRBJ1-1; TRBD1 matches 7 bases. CDR3 length: 15 residues. Losses at the gene ends were 7 bases for V and 1 base for J; bases not matched to a gene: 9. The germline V gene has CDR1 ENHRY and CDR2 SYGVKD. CDR3 sequence (DNA): TGTGCCATCACCAGTCGGACAGGTCGGAACACTGAAGCTTTCTTT. Protein sequence: CAITSRTGRNTEAFF.

This sequence joins TRBV18 and TRBJ1-1; 9 bases are a match to TRBD1. V gave up 0 bases and J gave up 3 bases; unmatched junction bases: 2. Per the germline V gene, CDR1 is KGHSH and CDR2 is LQKENI. The CDR3 is made up of 15 amino acids. CDR3 DNA sequence: TGTGCCAGCTCACCACCGGACAGGGGAGACACTGAAGCTTTCTTT. Protein product: CASSPPDRGDTEAFF.